This TCR beta chain is from a study of T cells in Graves' hyperthyroidism and ophthalmopathy. The cohort's ophthalmopathy patients, a group with duration under 3 months, had a Clinical Activity Score of at least 3 and a NOSPECS grade of at least 4. Diagnoses were made from clinical symptoms, serum measures (thyroxine and TRAb), thyroid ultrasound and orbital computed tomography. Findings of the study overall: Most expanded thyroid clonotypes above 0.001 also appeared in blood. The authors' 13 V-J model separated ophthalmopathy from stable hyperthyroidism.

This clonotype was recorded a few times. Its target is unknown. Germline-derived CDR1 and CDR2 are MNHEY and SMNVEV (reference sequence). This CDR3 contains 15 residues. V lost 6 bases to trimming and J lost 6 bases; unmatched junction nucleotides: 13. The investigators amplified TCR beta CDR3 regions from RNA transcripts. A set of HTBI primers served as the primers for a first-round RT-PCR of the TCR CDR3. One entry per CDR3 protein results from TCRdb running MiXCR on the multiplex PCR reads. The sample shows 660,000 or so distinct CDR3 sequences, roughly 20% of them seen only once. V and J are TRBV27 and TRBJ2-7, with 8 bases aligning to TRBD1. Specimen: blood. The TCR was taken from a man younger than 45 with Graves' ophthalmopathy. CDR3 protein: CASSLTRTGLGEQYF. CDR3 DNA sequence: TGTGCCAGCAGCCTAACCCGGACAGGGTTAGGCGAGCAGTACTTC.